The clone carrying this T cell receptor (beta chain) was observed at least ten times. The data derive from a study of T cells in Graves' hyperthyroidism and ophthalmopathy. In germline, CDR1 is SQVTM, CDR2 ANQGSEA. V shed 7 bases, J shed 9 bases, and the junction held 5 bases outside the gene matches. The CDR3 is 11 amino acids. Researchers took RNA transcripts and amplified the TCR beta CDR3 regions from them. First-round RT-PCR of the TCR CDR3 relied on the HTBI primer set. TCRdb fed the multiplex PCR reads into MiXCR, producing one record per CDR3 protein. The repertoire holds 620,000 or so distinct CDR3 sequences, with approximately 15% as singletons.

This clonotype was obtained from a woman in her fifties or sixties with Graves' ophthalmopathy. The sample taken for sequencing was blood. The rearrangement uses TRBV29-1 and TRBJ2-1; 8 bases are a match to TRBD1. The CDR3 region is CSEQGGTEQFF. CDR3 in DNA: TGCAGCGAACAGGGGGGCACTGAGCAGTTCTTC.